The clone carrying this T cell receptor beta chain was picked up a small number of times. Its antigen is currently unknown. The V segment lost 5 bases and the J segment 3 bases; nucleotides outside the gene matches: 4. This CDR3 has 14 amino acids. Germline CDR1 reads KGHDR; CDR2 reads SFDVKD. Using a J-beta primer mix together with a sample-barcoded 5' primer, a second PCR was run for about 6 to 12 cycles. TCRdb called the 5' RACE reads again in MiXCR, with one record for every CDR3 protein. The table lists 1.5 million to 2 million distinct CDR3 sequences, roughly 30% of them singletons. The data are from a study of blood T cells in healthy people across ages. General observations from the study: Measured against age, TCR beta diversity per million T cells decreased in a roughly linear manner. There was a strong correlation between TCR beta diversity and naive T cell percentage. Fewer expanded clones and more diversity marked long-lived versus aged donors.

Sequenced sample: blood. V gene TRBV24-1 combines with J gene TRBJ2-3; TRBD2 agrees at 7 bases. This receptor was taken from a woman in her 30s in good health. CDR3 protein: CATSGDSGTDTQYF. In nucleotides, the CDR3 is TGTGCCACCAGTGGCGATAGCGGGACAGATACGCAGTATTTT.